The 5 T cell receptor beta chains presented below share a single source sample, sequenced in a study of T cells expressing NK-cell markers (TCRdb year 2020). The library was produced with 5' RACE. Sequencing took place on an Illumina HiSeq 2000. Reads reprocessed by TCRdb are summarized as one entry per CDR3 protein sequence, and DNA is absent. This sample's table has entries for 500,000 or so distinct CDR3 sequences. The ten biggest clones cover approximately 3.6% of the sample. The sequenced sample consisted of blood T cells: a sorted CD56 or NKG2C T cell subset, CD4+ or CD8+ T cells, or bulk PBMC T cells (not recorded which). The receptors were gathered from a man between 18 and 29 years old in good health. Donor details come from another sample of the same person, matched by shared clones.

CDR3 amino acids: CASSLGQRGLAYTDTQYF. The chain combines TRBV7-2 with TRBJ2-3; TCRdb indicates TRBD2, and absent DNA this call remains unverified. The CDR3 runs to 18 residues. Per the germline V gene, CDR1 is SGHTA and CDR2 is FQGNSA.

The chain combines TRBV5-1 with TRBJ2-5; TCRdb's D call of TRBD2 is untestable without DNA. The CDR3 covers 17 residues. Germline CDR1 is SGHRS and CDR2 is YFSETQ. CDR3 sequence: CASSLALASGTSETQYF.

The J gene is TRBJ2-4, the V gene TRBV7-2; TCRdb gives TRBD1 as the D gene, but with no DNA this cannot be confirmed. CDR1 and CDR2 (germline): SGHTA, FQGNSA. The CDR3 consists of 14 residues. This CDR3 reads CASSLGQGRGIQYF.

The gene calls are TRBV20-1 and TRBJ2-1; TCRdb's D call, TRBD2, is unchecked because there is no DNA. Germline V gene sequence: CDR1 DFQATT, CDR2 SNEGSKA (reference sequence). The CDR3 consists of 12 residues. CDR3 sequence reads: CSGARLDNEQFF.

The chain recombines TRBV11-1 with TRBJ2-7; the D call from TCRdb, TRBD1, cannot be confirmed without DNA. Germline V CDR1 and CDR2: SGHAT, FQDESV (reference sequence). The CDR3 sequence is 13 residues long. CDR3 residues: CASSLRDLYEQYF. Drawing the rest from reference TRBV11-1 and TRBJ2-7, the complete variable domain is EAEVAQSPRYKITEKSQAVAFWCDPISGHATLYWYRQILGQGPELLVQFQDESVVDDSQLPKDRFSAERLKGVDSTLKIQPAELGDSAMYLCASSLRDLYEQYFGPGTRLTVT.